This T cell receptor (beta chain) was obtained from a study of T cell responses to AZD1222 COVID-19 vaccine. General study results and limits: Sampling captured repertoires only after the peak T cell response. It should be noted that donors were predominantly white British and more often female, and clonal diversity was possibly underestimated.

Of note for this clone: Its antigen is not known.

Sequencing used immunoSEQ multiplex PCR; TCRdb keeps in-frame clones, though not all of them. The sample has some 36,000 clones; less than 90% are singletons. This CDR3 has 15 residues. Per germline, CDR1 SNHLY and CDR2 FYNNEI. V lost 4 bases, J lost 3 bases, and 2 bases stayed unmatched. The clonotype comes from an adult in good health. The source was peripheral blood, collected on day 0 of AZD1222 vaccination. V usage is TRBV2 and J usage is TRBJ2-1; TRBD2 matches at 11 bases. The CDR3 DNA is TGTGCCAGCAGTGGGGGACTAGCGGACTACAATGAGCAGTTCTTC. This encodes CASSGGLADYNEQFF.